These 21 T cell receptor delta chains share one sample of origin, sequenced in a study of gamma-delta chains in newborns, infants, children (dated by TCRdb to the late 2010s). Sequencing was performed on an Illumina MiSeq. TCRdb called clones afresh from the public reads with CATT; identical DNA rows were later merged. The sample yields approximately 11,000 delta-chain clones; about 3.5% were counted once. The leading ten clones occupy 7.5% to 9.5% of the sample. Material: blood. The source of these receptors is a child who was a newborn, infant or young child, either healthy, febrile or measles-vaccinated (not recorded which).

The genes are TRDV1 and TRDJ2; 7 nucleotides line up with TRDD3. Germline assignment: CDR1 TSWWSYY and CDR2 QGS. V shed 4 bases and J 1 base; nucleotides not matched to a gene: 15. The CDR3 spans 19 residues. For the CDR3, the DNA is TGTGCTCTTGGGGCTGGGGATTTCCCGGGGGATCTTTTGACAGCACAACTCTTCTTT. It specifies CALGAGDFPGDLLTAQLFF.

Judged by abundance, this clone is medium-sized. Distinct nucleotide sequences in the sample also encode this CDR3. This chain links TRDV2 with TRDJ2; 7 bases match TRDD3. Germline values: CDR1 GEAIGNYY, CDR2 EKD. The CDR3 has 14 residues. V gave up 0 bases and J gave up 3 bases; unmatched junction bases: 0. CDR3 sequence: CACDTWGMTAQLFF. Here the CDR3 DNA reads TGTGCCTGTGACACCTGGGGGATGACAGCACAACTCTTCTTT.

The V and J genes are TRDV1 and TRDJ1; D unclear. Germline loops: CDR1 TSWWSYY, CDR2 QGS. V was cut by 1 base and J by 7 bases, with 16 bases left in between. This CDR3 has 15 amino acids. The CDR3: CALGERIPPSPKLIF. The CDR3 DNA is TGTGCTCTTGGGGAACGGATTCCCCCGAGTCCTAAACTCATCTTT.

The genes are TRDV3 and TRDJ1, with a tentative D call TRDD3 (6 bases). V was pared by 1 base and J by 0 bases, with 27 bases between. This CDR3 has 19 amino acids. From germline, CDR1 is TVYSNPD and CDR2 GDNSRS (reference sequence). The CDR3 here is CAFTPGGLSSLGDTDKLIF. The CDR3 bases are TGTGCCTTTACCCCAGGGGGGCTAAGTTCCTTGGGGGACACCGATAAACTCATCTTT.

V usage is TRDV1 and J usage is TRDJ1; 9 nucleotides agree with TRDD3. The germline CDR1 and CDR2 sequences are TSWWSYY and QGS. The CDR3 contains 23 residues. V shed 0 bases, J shed 0 bases, and the junction held 23 bases outside the gene matches. CDR3 in amino acids: CALGELTLPGKGYWGKYTDKLIF. The CDR3 nucleotides are TGTGCTCTTGGGGAACTCACTCTTCCAGGGAAGGGTTACTGGGGGAAATACACCGATAAACTCATCTTT.

Comment on this clone: At one boundary the junction diverges from the germline segment, which might be a read error. In the same sample, other DNA sequences code for this CDR3. Written as DNA, the CDR3 is TGTGCTCTTGGGGAACTTGTACTGGGGGATCCTAAACTCATATTT. It is translated as CALGELVLGDPKLIF. The rearrangement links TRDV1 to TRDJ1, with 10 bases matching TRDD3. The CDR3 length is 15 residues. Germline CDR1 TSWWSYY, CDR2 QGS.

The chain employs TRDV1 and TRDJ1; TRDD3 aligns across 10 bases. The germline V gene encodes CDR1 TSWWSYY and CDR2 QGS. The junction had 18 bases not matched to a gene; V was cut back by 2 bases and J by 0 bases. The CDR3 loop spans 21 amino acids. This CDR3 is CALGEGTSYYWGIKYTDKLIF. CDR3 DNA: TGTGCTCTTGGGGAAGGGACTTCGTATTACTGGGGGATCAAGTACACCGATAAACTCATCTTT.

The J gene was recorded as TRDJ1; no V gene was called; the listed D gene, TRDD3, was not tested against the DNA. This CDR3 is built from 19 residues. The CDR3: CALVEVPRDRGEYTDKLIF. In nucleotides, the CDR3 is TGTGCTCTTGTGGAAGTCCCACGGGACCGGGGAGAGTACACCGATAAACTCATCTTT.

This clone was counted a few times. The chain has TRDV2 and TRDJ3; 9 bases agree with TRDD3. This CDR3 region has 19 residues. From germline, CDR1 is GEAIGNYY and CDR2 EKD. The V and J ends lost 3 bases and 2 bases, in that order; junction bases with no gene match: 10. The CDR3 DNA follows: TGTGCCTGTGACCCCTTACTGGGGGACCATACCTGGGACACCCGACAGATGTTTTTC. This translates into CACDPLLGDHTWDTRQMFF.

This sequence joins TRDV1 and TRDJ1; 10 positions agree with TRDD3. Per the germline V gene, CDR1 is TSWWSYY and CDR2 is QGS. V lost 2 bases and J lost 0; bases outside the gene matches: 9. The length of the CDR3 is 18 residues. CDR3 region: CALGETSRGIRYTDKLIF. CDR3 DNA sequence: TGTGCTCTTGGGGAAACTTCGAGGGGGATACGGTACACCGATAAACTCATCTTT.

On this clone itself: Other DNA sequences in this specimen translate into the identical CDR3. V gene TRDV1 combines with J gene TRDJ1, with 8 positions matching TRDD3. Germline V gene data show CDR1 as TSWWSYY and CDR2 as QGS. V trimming: 4 bases; J trimming: 3 bases; junction bases outside the gene matches: 7. The CDR3 contains 15 residues. The DNA of the CDR3 is TGTGCTCTTGGGGTGGGCCCGGGGATACCCGATAAACTCATCTTT. Translation: CALGVGPGIPDKLIF.

The V gene is TRDV2, the J gene TRDJ3; 11 positions agree with TRDD3. The trim removed 1 base at V and 2 bases at J, leaving 6 bases unmatched. Germline CDR1 GEAIGNYY, CDR2 EKD. The CDR3 consists of 19 residues. CDR3 residues: CACDTVLGDSAWDTRQMFF. CDR3 in DNA: TGTGCCTGTGACACAGTACTGGGGGATAGTGCCTGGGACACCCGACAGATGTTTTTC.

This clone appeared once. Just one base apart from a much larger clone, this may be a read error. The J gene was reported as TRDJ1; the V gene went uncalled; the table's D call, TRDD3, has no DNA check behind it. This CDR3 is built from 23 residues. CDR3 loop: CAFAPPPSRVLGETPLDTDKLIF. In DNA, the CDR3 is TGTGCCTTCGCCCCCCCTCCGTCGCGCGTACTGGGGGAAACTCCCCTGGACACCGATAAGCTCATCTTT.

This clone was detected a few times. The TCRdb protein comes from a much larger clone and disagrees with this DNA's translation at residue 5, likely due to a read error; the protein given here is derived from the DNA. The rearrangement links TRDV2 to TRDJ1, with 11 bases fitting TRDD3. CDR1 and CDR2 from the germline V gene are GEAIGNYY and EKD. V lost 3 bases and J lost 3; bases outside the gene matches: 5. The CDR3 is made up of 15 amino acids. CDR3 sequence (DNA): TGTGCCTGTGACGCCTGGGGGATACATGCCGATAAACTCATCTTT. Protein sequence: CACDAWGIHADKLIF.

This clone was observed a few times. This chain connects TRDV2 to TRDJ3, with 8 bases lining up with TRDD3. The CDR3 runs to 19 residues. From germline, CDR1 is GEAIGNYY and CDR2 EKD. Trimming took 4 bases from V and 0 from J; bases not matched to a gene: 10. Here the CDR3 DNA reads TGTGCCTGTGATTGGGGGATGAAAAAGAGCTCCTGGGACACCCGACAGATGTTTTTC. This translates into CACDWGMKKSSWDTRQMFF.

This clone was seen a handful of times. V gene TRDV1 combines with J gene TRDJ1, with 10 bases that match TRDD3. Germline assignment: CDR1 TSWWSYY and CDR2 QGS. CDR3 size: 16 residues. The trim removed 7 bases at V and 2 bases at J, leaving 10 bases unmatched. DNA of the CDR3: TGTGCTCTTGTCAGGGGGATACGATTGTGGACCGATAAACTCATCTTT. Amino acids: CALVRGIRLWTDKLIF.

The chain couples TRDV2 to TRDJ1; D possibly corresponds to TRDD3 (5 bases). The CDR3 has 13 amino acids. V gave up 3 bases and J gave up 0 bases, with 7 bases separating them. Per germline, CDR1 GEAIGNYY and CDR2 EKD. The CDR3 here is CACDLLDTDKLIF. The CDR3, as DNA: TGTGCCTGTGACCTACTGGACACCGATAAACTCATCTTT.

Worth noting for this clone: At one end, the junction sequence differs from germline, possibly due to a read error. The chain uses TRDV1 and TRDJ1; a possible D gene is TRDD3 (6 bases). This CDR3 is 25 amino acids long. The germline gives CDR1 TSWWSYY, CDR2 QGS. CDR3 sequence (DNA): TGTGCTCTTGGGGAACTAATCCCACAATCCCCCAGGAAACTACCGGGGGTCTTTGGGGGCGATAAACCCATCTTT. Its translation: CALGELIPQSPRKLPGVFGGDKPIF.

The V and J genes are TRDV1 and TRDJ1; 8 bases map to TRDD3. The germline V gene encodes CDR1 TSWWSYY and CDR2 QGS. This CDR3 region has 19 residues. The trim removed 4 bases at V and 2 bases at J, leaving 18 bases unmatched. The DNA of the CDR3 is TGTGCTCTTGGGGGTCCCAACCGGAATCCGGGGATACATACCGATAAACTCATCTTT. Amino acid sequence: CALGGPNRNPGIHTDKLIF.

This clone has more than one count but fewer than ten. A much larger clone sits a single nucleotide away, making a read error possible. The rearrangement joins TRDV2 to TRDJ3; 12 bases match TRDD3. The CDR3 totals 19 residues. Germline loops: CDR1 GEAIGNYY, CDR2 EKD. The CDR3 reads CACDTLGDTSSLDTRQMFF. CDR3 DNA: TGTGCCTGTGACACGCTGGGGGATACGAGCTCCTTGGACACCCGACAGATGTTTTTC.

This clone turned up a few times. This chain joins TRDV1 and TRDJ1, with 8 positions matching TRDD3. This CDR3 has 20 amino acids. From germline, CDR1 is TSWWSYY and CDR2 QGS. V dropped 4 bases and J dropped 6; count of bases not matched to a gene: 25. The CDR3 sequence is CALGASRGVPTVWGRHKLIF. DNA for the CDR3: TGTGCTCTTGGGGCAAGCCGGGGGGTGCCTACAGTCTGGGGGAGGCATAAACTCATCTTT.